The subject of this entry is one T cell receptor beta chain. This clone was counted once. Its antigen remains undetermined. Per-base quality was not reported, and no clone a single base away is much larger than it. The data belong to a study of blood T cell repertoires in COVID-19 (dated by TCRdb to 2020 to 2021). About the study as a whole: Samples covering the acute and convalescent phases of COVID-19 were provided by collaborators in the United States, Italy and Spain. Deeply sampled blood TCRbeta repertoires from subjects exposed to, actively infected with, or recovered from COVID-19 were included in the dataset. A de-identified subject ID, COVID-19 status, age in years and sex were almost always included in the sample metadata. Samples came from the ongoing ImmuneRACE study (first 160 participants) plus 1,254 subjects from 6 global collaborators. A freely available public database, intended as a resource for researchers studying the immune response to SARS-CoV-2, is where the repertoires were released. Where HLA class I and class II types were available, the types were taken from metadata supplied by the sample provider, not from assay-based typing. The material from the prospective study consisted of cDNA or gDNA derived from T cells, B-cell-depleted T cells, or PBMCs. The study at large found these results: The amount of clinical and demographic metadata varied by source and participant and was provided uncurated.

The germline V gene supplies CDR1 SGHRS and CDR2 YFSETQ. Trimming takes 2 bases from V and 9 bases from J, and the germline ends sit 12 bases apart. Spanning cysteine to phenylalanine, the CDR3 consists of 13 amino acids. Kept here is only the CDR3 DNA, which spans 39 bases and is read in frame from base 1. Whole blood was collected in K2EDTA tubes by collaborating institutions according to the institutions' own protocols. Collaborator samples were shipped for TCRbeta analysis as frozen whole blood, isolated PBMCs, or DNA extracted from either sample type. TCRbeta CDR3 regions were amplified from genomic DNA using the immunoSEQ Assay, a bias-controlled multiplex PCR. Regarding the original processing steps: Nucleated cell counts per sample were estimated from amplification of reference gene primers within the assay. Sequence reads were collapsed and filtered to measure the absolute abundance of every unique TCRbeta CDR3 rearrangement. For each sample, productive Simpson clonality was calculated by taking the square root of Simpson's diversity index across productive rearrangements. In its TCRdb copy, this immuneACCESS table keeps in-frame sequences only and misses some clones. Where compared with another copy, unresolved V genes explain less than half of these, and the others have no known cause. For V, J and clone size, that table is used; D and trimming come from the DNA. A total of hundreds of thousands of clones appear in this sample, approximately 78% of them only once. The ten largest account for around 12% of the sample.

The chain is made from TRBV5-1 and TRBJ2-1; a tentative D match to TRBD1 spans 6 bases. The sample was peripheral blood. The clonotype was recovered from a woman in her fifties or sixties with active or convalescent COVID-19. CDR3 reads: CASSLEGVGEQFF. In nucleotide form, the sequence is TGCGCCAGCAGCTTAGAGGGGGTCGGTGAGCAGTTCTTC.